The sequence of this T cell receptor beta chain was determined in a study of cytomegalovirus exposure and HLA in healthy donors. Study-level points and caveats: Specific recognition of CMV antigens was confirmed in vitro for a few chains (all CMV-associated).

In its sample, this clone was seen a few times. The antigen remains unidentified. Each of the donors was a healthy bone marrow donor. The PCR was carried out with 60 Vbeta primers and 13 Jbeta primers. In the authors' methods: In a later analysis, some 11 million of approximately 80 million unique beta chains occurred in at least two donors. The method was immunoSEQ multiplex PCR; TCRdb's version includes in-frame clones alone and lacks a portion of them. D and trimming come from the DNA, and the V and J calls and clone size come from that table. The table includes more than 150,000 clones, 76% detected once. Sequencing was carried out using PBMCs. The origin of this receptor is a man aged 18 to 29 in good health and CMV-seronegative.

Here the CDR3 reads CASSFRGANEKLFF. CDR3 sequence (DNA): TGTGCCAGCAGTTTTCGAGGAGCTAATGAAAAACTGTTTTTT. The V call is TRBV27, the J call TRBJ1-4; unclear D gene. The CDR3 is 14 residues long. Germline V lookup: CDR1 MNHEY, CDR2 SMNVEV (reference sequence). V dropped 3 bases and J dropped 3 bases, with 8 bases sitting between them.